The clone carrying this T cell receptor (beta chain) was counted only a few times. This sample is drawn from a study of T-cell memory formation after mild COVID-19. The length of the CDR3 is 14 residues. CDR1 and CDR2 from the germline V gene are LGHNA and YSLEER. After removal of 4 bases from V and 4 bases from J, the junction contained 3 bases not matched to a gene. A single record per CDR3 protein comes from TCRdb applying MiXCR to the 5' RACE reads. The sample holds a few hundred thousand distinct CDR3 sequences; around 15% are singletons and the top ten take 22%. This clonotype was sampled from a man aged 18 to 35 who had mild COVID-19 (a few samples of this study predate the infection). Cell type and time point are not known. What was sequenced was PBMCs or a T cell subset sorted from them (not recorded which). The V gene is TRBV4-3, the J gene TRBJ2-3; 9 positions match TRBD2. The CDR3 coding sequence is TGCGCCAGCAGCCCTAGCGGGGACGCAGATACGCAGTATTTT. It specifies CASSPSGDADTQYF.